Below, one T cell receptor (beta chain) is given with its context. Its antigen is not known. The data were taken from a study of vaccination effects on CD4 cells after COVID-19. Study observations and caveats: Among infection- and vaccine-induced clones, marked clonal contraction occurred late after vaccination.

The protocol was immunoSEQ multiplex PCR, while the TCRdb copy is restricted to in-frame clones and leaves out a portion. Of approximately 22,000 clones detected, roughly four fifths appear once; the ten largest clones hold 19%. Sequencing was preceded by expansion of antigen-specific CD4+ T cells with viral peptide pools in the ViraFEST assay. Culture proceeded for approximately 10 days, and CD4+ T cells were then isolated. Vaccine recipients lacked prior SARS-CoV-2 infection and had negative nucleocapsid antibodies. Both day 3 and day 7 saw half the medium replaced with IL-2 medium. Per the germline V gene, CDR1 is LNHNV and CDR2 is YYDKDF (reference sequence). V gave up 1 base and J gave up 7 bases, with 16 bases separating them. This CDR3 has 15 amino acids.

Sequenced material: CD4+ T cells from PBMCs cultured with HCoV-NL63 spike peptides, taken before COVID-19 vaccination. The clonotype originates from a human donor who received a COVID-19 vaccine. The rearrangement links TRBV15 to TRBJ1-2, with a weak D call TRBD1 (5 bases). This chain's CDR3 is CATSRALGVGIGYTF. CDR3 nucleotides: TGTGCCACCAGCAGAGCTCTAGGGGTAGGGATTGGCTACACCTTC.